A selection of T cell receptor beta chains follows, all from one sample in a study of patients and donors after allogeneic stem cell transplantation. MiXCR, applied by TCRdb to the RT-PCR reads, yields one record per CDR3 protein. The sample consists of about 960,000 distinct CDR3 sequences, approximately 19% of them appearing once. Material: blood, either unsorted or a sorted T cell fraction (not recorded which). The receptors shown here come from a human donor who was either an allogeneic HSCT recipient or a stem cell or donor lymphocyte infusion donor (not recorded which). It is not recorded whose cells these are; they may come from a transplant donor. The conserved cysteine and the conserved F or W are not part of the CDR3 here. Each record gives: J gene, V gene, CDR3 protein.

>TRBJ2-5|TRBV9
ASSVAQRAGQETQY
>TRBJ1-5|TRBV19
ASSTYTNQPQH
>TRBJ1-1|TRBV7-2
ASSLVGGHAAEAF
>TRBJ1-2|TRBV27
ASSFLTANYGYT
>TRBJ1-6|TRBV25-1
ASSIGTPSSPLH
>TRBJ2-7|TRBV7-9
ASSLVLLGSTYEQY
>TRBJ2-3|TRBV4-3
ASSTMRGFADTQY
>TRBJ2-5|TRBV18
ASSPMQETQY
>TRBJ2-7|TRBV6-2/TRBV6-3
ASTYVGLAGGRSSYEQY
>TRBJ1-1|TRBV4-1
ASSLDRGREAF
>TRBJ1-1|TRBV25-1
ASSTYWGATEAF